This TCR beta chain appears in the sequencing data of a study of graft-versus-host responses after intestinal transplantation (dated by TCRdb to 2020 to 2023). Regarding the study in general: Multivisceral, liver-intestinal, or isolated intestinal transplants were received by the recipients. Every recipient was given anti-thymocyte globulin induction, followed by approximately three years of maintenance tacrolimus and steroids. After intestinal transplantation, graft-versus-host and host-versus-graft alloreactive T cell clones in the graft, circulation and bone marrow were tracked using bulk TCR-beta CDR3 sequencing. Alloreactive clones were identified by sequencing pre-transplant mixed lymphocyte reaction products and comparing them with unstimulated pre-transplant donor and recipient T cells. The cohort enrolled under 30 intestinal transplant recipients, one of whom was a retransplant, and a few patients without pretransplant specimens were excluded. Donor T cell macrochimerism was defined as a peak of at least 4% donor T cells among recipient peripheral blood mononuclear cells. Rather than going through the commercial service, samples from a few later patients were sequenced in-house on an Illumina MiSeq and processed with MiXCR. Broad study findings and their caveats: Conclusions were limited by the relatively low number and heterogeneity of intestinal transplant patients. In patients with donor T cell macrochimerism, the allografts had high GvH to HvG T cell clonal ratios. GvH clones turned up in recipient bone marrow, with some appearing earlier in ileal mucosa or blood, a pattern consistent with an intestinal mucosal origin. Peak levels of circulating GvH clones were associated with declines in HvG clones early after transplant.

Libraries came from the immunoSEQ multiplex PCR assay. For most patients, genomic DNA was isolated using the Qiagen DNeasy Blood and Tissue Kit and was shipped frozen to Adaptive Biotechnologies for TCR sequencing. High-throughput TCR-beta CDR3 sequencing of genomic DNA from most patients was performed by Adaptive Biotechnologies. The study's processing was this. TCR sequencing data for more than 15 patients were retrieved from Adaptive's ImmunoSEQ software; a few other patients were processed with MiXCR and VDJtools. CD4 versus CD8 sorting errors were corrected by removing sequences found in both subsets at a frequency ratio below 5:1. CDR3 nucleotide sequences shared by donor and recipient were removed because the origin of these sequences could not be assigned. Alloreactive clones required at least 2-fold expansion over unstimulated cells and minimum CFSE-low frequency of 0.002% (template counts) or 0.001% (read counts). A clone was considered mappable if detected in the sequenced pre-transplant spleen, lymph node, or MLR CFSE-low populations of the donor or recipient. The cumulative frequency of alloreactive clones was calculated as a percentage of all sequences, weighted by copy number. The immuneACCESS repertoire file appears here via TCRdb, limited to in-frame rearrangements. These files lack a portion of the clones; in checked studies, under half of the deficit traces to unresolved V genes, and the cause of the others is not known. V, J and clone size reflect that table, while D and trimming were determined from the DNA. The table for this sample lists about 130,000 clones; 85% to 95% of them were counted only once. The top ten hold around 0.16% of the sample.

This specimen's time point label, interpreted: cells obtained before transplantation from donor or recipient. CD3+CD4+ and CD3+CD8+ populations were FACS-sorted from unstimulated pre-transplant donor and recipient cells taken from spleen or lymph nodes. V and J lose 6 bases and 7 bases, and a span of 15 bases separates them. The CDR3, from cysteine to phenylalanine, totals 13 residues. This entry keeps only the CDR3 DNA: 39 bases, framed from base 1. CDR1 and CDR2 are read off the germline V gene (reference sequence) as LNHDA and SQIVND. Note on this clone: The clone's antigen remains unknown. Per-nucleotide qualities are absent, and no much larger clonotype sits a single base away.

The chain uses TRBV19 and TRBJ1-2; no D gene is confidently identified. The source material was unstimulated CD4+ T cells sorted from spleen or lymph node cells, sampled before intestinal transplant. The clonotype comes from a human donor who received an intestinal transplant. The nucleotides are TGTGCCAGTAGCGGCAGTGTCCATGGTGGCTACACCTTC. This encodes CASSGSVHGGYTF.